This T cell receptor (beta chain) was sequenced in a study of CD8 T cells in Susac syndrome. The controls, all healthy donors, were matched for age and sex. Random hexamers were used to reverse transcribe roughly 0.5 to 1 ug of RNA. Amplification of TCR beta CDR3 used immunoSEQ multiplex PCR across 54 Vbeta and 13 Jbeta. TCRdb itself ran the immunoSEQ multiplex PCR reads through MiXCR, one entry per CDR3 protein. The sample contains about 110,000 distinct CDR3 sequences, roughly 95% of which appear only once. V was pared by 6 bases and J by 6 bases, with 9 bases of the junction left unmatched. The germline CDR1 and CDR2 sequences are MDHEN and SYDVKM. This CDR3 comprises 15 residues.

Sequencing was carried out using CD4+ T cells from PBMCs. The TCR was taken from a human donor in good health. The rearrangement joins TRBV28 to TRBJ2-1, with 9 bases lining up with TRBD2. The CDR3: CASSPLSGSGNEQFF. CDR3 DNA sequence: TGTGCCAGCAGCCCTCTTAGCGGGAGCGGCAATGAGCAGTTCTTC. The whole variable domain, remainder taken from reference TRBV28 and TRBJ2-1, is DVKVTQSSRYLVKRTGEKVFLECVQDMDHENMFWYRQDPGLGLRLIYFSYDVKMKEKGDIPEGYSVSREKKERFSLILESASTNQTSMYLCASSPLSGSGNEQFFGPGTRLTVL.